Described below is a single T cell receptor (beta chain) sequence and its context. TCRdb keeps only in-frame clones here, not all; method: immunoSEQ multiplex PCR. The data hold about 710,000 clones, with more than 70% observed a single time. This sample is drawn from a study of shared T cell receptors in the human thymus. This CDR3 is 17 amino acids long. The germline gives CDR1 MGHDK, CDR2 SYGVNS. V gave up 3 bases and J gave up 7 bases, with 24 bases separating them. These data also formed part of another study, on human thymus T cells. That report adds: Donors were healthy Finnish babies undergoing corrective operations for congenital heart defects. Corrective heart surgery yielded resections, and these provided the thymus tissue. In thymic and blood repertoires alike, V and J usage looked biased. Thymic repertoires from unrelated individuals overlapped highly, related research reported.

The sample taken for sequencing was thymocytes. The chain links TRBV25-1 to TRBJ1-1; D not resolved. This receptor was obtained from a boy in the first two years of life with a congenital heart defect. The CDR3 protein is CASSDNSGTLGVSEAFF. The CDR3 coding sequence is TGTGCCAGCAGTGATAATAGCGGTACTCTTGGGGTGAGTGAAGCTTTCTTT.